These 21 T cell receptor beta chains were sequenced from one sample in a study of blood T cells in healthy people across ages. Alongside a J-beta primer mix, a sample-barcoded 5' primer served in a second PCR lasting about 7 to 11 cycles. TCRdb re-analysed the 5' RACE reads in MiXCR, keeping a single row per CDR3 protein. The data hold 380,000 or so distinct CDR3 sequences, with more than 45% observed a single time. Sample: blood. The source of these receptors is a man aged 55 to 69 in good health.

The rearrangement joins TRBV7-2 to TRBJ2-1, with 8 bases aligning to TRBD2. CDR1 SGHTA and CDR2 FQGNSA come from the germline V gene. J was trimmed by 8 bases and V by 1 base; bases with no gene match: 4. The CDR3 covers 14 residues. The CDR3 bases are TGTGCCAGCAGCTTAGAGCGGGGGCTTTATGAGCAGTTCTTC. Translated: CASSLERGLYEQFF.

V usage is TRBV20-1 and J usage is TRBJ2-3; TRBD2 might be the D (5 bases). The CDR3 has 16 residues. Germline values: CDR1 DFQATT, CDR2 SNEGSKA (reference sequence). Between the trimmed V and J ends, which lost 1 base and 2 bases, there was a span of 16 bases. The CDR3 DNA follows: TGCAGTGCTAGAGTTCCTAGAGGGCCCTACACAGATACGCAGTATTTT. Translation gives CSARVPRGPYTDTQYF.

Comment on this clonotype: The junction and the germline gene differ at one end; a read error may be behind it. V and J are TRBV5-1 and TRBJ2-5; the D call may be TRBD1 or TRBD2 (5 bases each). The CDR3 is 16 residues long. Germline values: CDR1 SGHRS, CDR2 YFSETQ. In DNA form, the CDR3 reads TGCGTCAGCAGCTTGGCCATGGACACCCTAACCGGGGAGCAGTACTTC. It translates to CVSSLAMDTLTGEQYF.

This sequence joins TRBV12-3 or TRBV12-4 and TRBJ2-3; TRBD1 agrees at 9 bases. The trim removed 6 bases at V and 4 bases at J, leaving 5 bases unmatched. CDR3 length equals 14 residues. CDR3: CASSLDRGADTQYF. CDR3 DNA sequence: TGTGCCAGCAGCCTCGACAGGGGGGCAGATACGCAGTATTTT.

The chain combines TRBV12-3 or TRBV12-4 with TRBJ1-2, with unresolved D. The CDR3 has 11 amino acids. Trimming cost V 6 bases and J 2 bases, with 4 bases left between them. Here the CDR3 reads CASSSNYGYTF. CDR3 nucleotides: TGTGCCAGCAGCTCCAACTATGGCTACACCTTC.

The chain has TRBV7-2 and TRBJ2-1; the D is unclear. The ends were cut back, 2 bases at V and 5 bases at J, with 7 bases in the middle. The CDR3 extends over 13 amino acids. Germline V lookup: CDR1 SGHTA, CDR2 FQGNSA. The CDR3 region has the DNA TGTGCCAGCAGCTTAAGGTATCACAATGAGCAGTTCTTC. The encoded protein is CASSLRYHNEQFF.

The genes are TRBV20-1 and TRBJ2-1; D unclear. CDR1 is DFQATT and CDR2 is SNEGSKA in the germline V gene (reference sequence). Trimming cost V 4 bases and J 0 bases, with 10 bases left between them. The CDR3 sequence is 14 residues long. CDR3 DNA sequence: TGCAGTGCTACTCCTTCCAGCTCCTACAATGAGCAGTTCTTC. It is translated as CSATPSSSYNEQFF.

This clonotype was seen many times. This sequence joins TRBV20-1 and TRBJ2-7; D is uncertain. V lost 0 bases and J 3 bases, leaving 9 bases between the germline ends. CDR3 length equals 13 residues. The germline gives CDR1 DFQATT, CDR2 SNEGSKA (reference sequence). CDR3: CSARDLLGYEQYF. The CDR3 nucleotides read TGCAGTGCTAGAGATCTCCTCGGCTACGAGCAGTACTTC.

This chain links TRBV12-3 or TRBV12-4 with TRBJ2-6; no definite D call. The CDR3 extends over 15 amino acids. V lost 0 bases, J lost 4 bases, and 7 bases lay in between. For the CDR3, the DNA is TGTGCCAGCAGTTTAGCAGGTCAGGGGGCCAACGTCCTGACTTTC. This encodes CASSLAGQGANVLTF.

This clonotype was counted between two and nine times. For the CDR3, the DNA is TGTGCCAGCAGCTTAAGTGGGGGCCCCCAGCATTTT. Its translation: CASSLSGGPQHF. V usage is TRBV7-2 and J usage is TRBJ1-5; D perhaps matches TRBD1 (6 bases). Trimming removed 2 bases from V and 10 bases from J, with 9 bases in between. Germline values: CDR1 SGHTA, CDR2 FQGNSA. The CDR3 loop spans 12 amino acids.

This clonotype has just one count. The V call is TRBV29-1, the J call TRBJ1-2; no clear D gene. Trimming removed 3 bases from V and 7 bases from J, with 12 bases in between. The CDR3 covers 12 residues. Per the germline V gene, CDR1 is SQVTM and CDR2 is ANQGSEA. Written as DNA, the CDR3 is TGCAGCGTTGACTCCCCTACTGTTGGCTACACCTTC. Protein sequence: CSVDSPTVGYTF.

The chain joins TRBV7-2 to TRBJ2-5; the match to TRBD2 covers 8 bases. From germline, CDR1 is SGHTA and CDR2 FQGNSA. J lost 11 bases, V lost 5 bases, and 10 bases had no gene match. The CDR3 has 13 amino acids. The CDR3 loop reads CASSPKKAGEQYF. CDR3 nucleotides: TGTGCCAGCAGCCCAAAGAAAGCGGGAGAGCAGTACTTC.

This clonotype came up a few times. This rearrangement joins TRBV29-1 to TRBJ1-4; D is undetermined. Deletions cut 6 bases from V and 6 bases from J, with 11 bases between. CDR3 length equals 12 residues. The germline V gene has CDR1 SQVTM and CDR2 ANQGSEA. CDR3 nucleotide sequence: TGCAGCGTGAGGGAGATCGATGAAAAACTGTTTTTT. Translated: CSVREIDEKLFF.

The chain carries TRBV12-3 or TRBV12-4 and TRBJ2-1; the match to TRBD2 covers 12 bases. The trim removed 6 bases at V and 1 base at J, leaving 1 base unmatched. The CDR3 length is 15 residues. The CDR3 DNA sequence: TGTGCCAGCAGCGGACTAGCGGGATCCTACAATGAGCAGTTCTTC. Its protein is CASSGLAGSYNEQFF.

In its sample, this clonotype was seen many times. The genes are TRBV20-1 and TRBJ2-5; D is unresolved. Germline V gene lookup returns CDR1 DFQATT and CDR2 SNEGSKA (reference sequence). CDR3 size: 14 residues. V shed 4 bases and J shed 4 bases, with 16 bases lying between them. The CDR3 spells CSAILFSPSETQYF. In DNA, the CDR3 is TGCAGTGCTATTCTCTTTAGCCCGTCAGAGACCCAGTACTTC.

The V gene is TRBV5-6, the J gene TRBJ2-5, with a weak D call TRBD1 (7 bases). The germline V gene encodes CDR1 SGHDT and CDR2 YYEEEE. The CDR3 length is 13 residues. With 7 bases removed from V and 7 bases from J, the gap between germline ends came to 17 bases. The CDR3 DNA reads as TGTGCCAGCTTCTCGACAGGGACTGGGACCCAGTACTTC. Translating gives CASFSTGTGTQYF.

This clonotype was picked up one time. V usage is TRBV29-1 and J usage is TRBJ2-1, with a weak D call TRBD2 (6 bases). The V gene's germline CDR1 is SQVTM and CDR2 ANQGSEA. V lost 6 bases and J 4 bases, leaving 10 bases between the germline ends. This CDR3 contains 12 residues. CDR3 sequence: CSVRGGYNEQFF. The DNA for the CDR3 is TGCAGCGTGAGAGGAGGGTACAATGAGCAGTTCTTC.

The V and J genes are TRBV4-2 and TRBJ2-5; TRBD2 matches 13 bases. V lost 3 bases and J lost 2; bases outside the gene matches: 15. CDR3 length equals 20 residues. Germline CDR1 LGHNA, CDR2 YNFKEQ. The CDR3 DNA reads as TGTGCCAGCAGCCAGTCTCCTTTCCCGAGACTAGCGGGAGGACAAGAGACCCAGTACTTC. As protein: CASSQSPFPRLAGGQETQYF.

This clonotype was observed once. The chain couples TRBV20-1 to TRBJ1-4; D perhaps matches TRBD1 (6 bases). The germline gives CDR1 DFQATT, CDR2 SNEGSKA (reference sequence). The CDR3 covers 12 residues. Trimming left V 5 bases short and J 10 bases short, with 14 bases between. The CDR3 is CSAGGQVGKLFF. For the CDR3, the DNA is TGCAGTGCTGGGGGCCAGGTCGGAAAACTGTTTTTT.

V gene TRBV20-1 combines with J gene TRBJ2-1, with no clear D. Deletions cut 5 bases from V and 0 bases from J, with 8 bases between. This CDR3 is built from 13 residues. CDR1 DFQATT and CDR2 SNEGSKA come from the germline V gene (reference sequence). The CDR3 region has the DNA TGCAGTGCTGCAGGTAGCTCCTACAATGAGCAGTTCTTC. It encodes CSAAGSSYNEQFF.

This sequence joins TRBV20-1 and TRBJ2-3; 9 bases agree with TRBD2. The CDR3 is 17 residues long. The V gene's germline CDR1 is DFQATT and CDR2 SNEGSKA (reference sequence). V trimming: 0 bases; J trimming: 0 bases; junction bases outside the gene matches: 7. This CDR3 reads CSARDWYAGGSTDTQYF. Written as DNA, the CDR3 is TGCAGTGCTAGAGATTGGTACGCGGGAGGGAGCACAGATACGCAGTATTTT.